Below are 21 T cell receptor gamma chains sequenced from a single sample in a study of Vδ1+ human thymocytes. Study results and limitations: Thymic TRG and TRD repertoires appeared highly polyclonal, with Gaussian CDR3 length distributions.

Extracted RNA was reverse transcribed into cDNA. CDR3 amplicons came from multiplex PCR with pooled V-gene forward and constant-region reverse primers. TCRdb re-analyzed the multiplex PCR reads via CATT. The sample lists 10,000 to 13,000 gamma-chain clones, roughly two fifths occurring once. The antigens of these receptors remain unknown. Sequences were obtained from Vdelta1+ gamma-delta thymocytes from the thymus. Subset given: FACS-sorted CD3+ TCRalphabeta- TCRVdelta1+ TCRVdelta2- thymocytes. These receptors originate from a boy younger than two who had congenital heart surgery.

J is TRGJ1 or TRGJ2 and V is TRGV8. Germline V gene lookup returns CDR1 VENAVY and CDR2 YDSYNSRV. J was trimmed by 9 bases and V by 2 bases; bases with no gene match: 4. The CDR3 covers 11 residues. DNA for the CDR3: TGTGCCACCTGGGATAACGGTAAGAAACTCTTT. It encodes CATWDNGKKLF.

The chain links TRGV9 to TRGJ1 or TRGJ2. The V gene's germline CDR1 is GITISATS and CDR2 ISYDGTV (reference sequence). Trimming removed 4 bases from V and 3 bases from J; junction bases left unmatched: 9. The CDR3 extends over 14 amino acids. The CDR3 DNA reads TGTGCCTTGTGGGATAGGTTGAGTTATTATAAGAAACTCTTT. It yields the protein CALWDRLSYYKKLF.

Concerning this clone: This may stem from a read error, because a much larger clone lies one nucleotide away. The chain is built from TRGV9 and TRGJ1 or TRGJ2. The CDR3 extends over 11 amino acids. Trimming cost V 3 bases and J 6 bases; bases outside gene matches: 2. CDR1 and CDR2 from the germline V gene are GITISATS and ISYDGTV (reference sequence). For the CDR3, the DNA is TGTGCCTTGTGGGAGTGTTATAAGAAACTCTTT. Translation: CALWECYKKLF.

In its sample, this clone was seen a few times. The V call is TRGV9, the J call TRGJP2. The CDR3 is 17 amino acids. Germline V gene data show CDR1 as GITISATS and CDR2 as ISYDGTV (reference sequence). V was clipped by 0 bases and J by 0 bases; unmatched bases: 7. The CDR3 coding sequence is TGTGCCTTGTGGGAGGTGCCCCCCTATAGTAGTGATTGGATCAAGACGTTT. It translates to CALWEVPPYSSDWIKTF.

The chain employs TRGV4 and TRGJP2. No J segment appears in TCRdb, so it was assigned here by matching the sequence to germline. The CDR3 contains 15 residues. Per the germline V gene, CDR1 is EGSTGY and CDR2 is YDSYTSSV. V was clipped by 3 bases and J by 2 bases; unmatched bases: 6. The CDR3 sequence: CATWDPKSSDWIKTF. The DNA for the CDR3 is TGTGCCACCTGGGATCCAAAAAGTAGTGATTGGATCAAGACGTTT.

This chain links TRGV4 with TRGJ1 or TRGJ2. The J gene, missing from TCRdb, was assigned here through DNA to germline matching. This CDR3 has 11 residues. CDR1 is EGSTGY and CDR2 is YDSYTSSV in the germline V gene. V trimming: 5 bases; J trimming: 9 bases; junction bases outside the gene matches: 7. CDR3 in DNA: TGTGCCACCTGGGGGGGACTTAAGAAACTCTTT. Translated, it gives CATWGGLKKLF.

This clone was observed a handful of times. It may be a read error: a sequence one base away is much more abundant. This CDR3 is also generated by other DNA sequences in the sample. The V call is TRGV3, the J call TRGJ1 or TRGJ2. TCRdb is silent on the J gene; assignment here came from matching the DNA to germline. Trimming at V came to 0 bases and at J to 6 bases, leaving 5 bases not matched to a gene. Germline CDR1 reads VTNTFY; CDR2 reads YDVSTARD (reference sequence). The CDR3 is made up of 13 amino acids. As DNA, the CDR3 is TGTGCCACCTGGGACAGGCGGGTTTATAAGAAACTCTTT. This codes for CATWDRRVYKKLF.

The chain couples TRGV3 to TRGJ1 or TRGJ2. The J gene, left out of TCRdb, was set here by checking the DNA against germline. The CDR3 contains 15 residues. The germline V gene encodes CDR1 VTNTFY and CDR2 YDVSTARD (reference sequence). Unmatched junction bases numbered 10, after V lost 5 bases and J lost 0 bases. Here the CDR3 reads CATWALGSNYYKKLF. The CDR3, as DNA: TGTGCCACCTGGGCTTTGGGGTCGAATTATTATAAGAAACTCTTT.

The J gene is TRGJ1 or TRGJ2, the V gene TRGV5. TCRdb gives no J gene; it was assigned here by matching the DNA to germline. The germline gives CDR1 VINAFY, CDR2 YDVSNSKD. V gave up 4 bases and J gave up 0 bases; unmatched junction bases: 6. This CDR3 is 14 amino acids long. CDR3 in amino acids: CATWDGVNYYKKLF. For the CDR3, the DNA is TGTGCCACCTGGGATGGGGTGAATTATTATAAGAAACTCTTT.

V and J are TRGV3 and TRGJ1 or TRGJ2. TCRdb gives no J gene; it was assigned here by matching the DNA to germline. The germline V gene encodes CDR1 VTNTFY and CDR2 YDVSTARD (reference sequence). With 3 bases clipped from V and 6 bases from J, the junction kept 11 bases outside the gene matches. CDR3 length: 14 residues. The CDR3 sequence: CATWDRDFCYKKLF. In nucleotides, the CDR3 is TGTGCCACCTGGGACCGAGACTTCTGTTATAAGAAACTCTTT.

Comment on this clone: Other nucleotide sequences from this sample produce the same CDR3. The chain uses TRGV4 and TRGJ1 or TRGJ2. Since TCRdb gives no J gene, matching the DNA to germline was used here to assign it. CDR1 is EGSTGY, CDR2 YDSYTSSV, per germline. V shed 0 bases and J 7 bases; nucleotides not matched to a gene: 6. The CDR3 extends over 13 amino acids. The CDR3 nucleotides are TGTGCCACCTGGGATGGGCTGCGGTATAAGAAACTCTTT. It specifies CATWDGLRYKKLF.

V gene TRGV9 combines with J gene TRGJ1 or TRGJ2. This CDR3 has 13 amino acids. CDR1 and CDR2 (germline): GITISATS, ISYDGTV (reference sequence). Trimming took 6 bases from V and 0 from J; bases not matched to a gene: 5. CDR3 protein: CALWLLNYYKKLF. For the CDR3, the DNA is TGTGCCTTGTGGTTGCTGAATTATTATAAGAAACTCTTT.

The chain uses TRGV8 and TRGJ1 or TRGJ2. Germline V gene data show CDR1 as VENAVY and CDR2 as YDSYNSRV. Trimming took 0 bases from V and 7 from J; bases not matched to a gene: 6. This CDR3 spans 13 amino acids. The CDR3, as DNA: TGTGCCACCTGGGATAGGGTCGTCTATAAGAAACTCTTT. Translation gives CATWDRVVYKKLF.

V is TRGV9 and J is TRGJ1 or TRGJ2. There are 15 residues in the CDR3. The trim removed 0 bases at V and 3 bases at J, leaving 8 bases unmatched. In germline, CDR1 is GITISATS, CDR2 ISYDGTV (reference sequence). Here the CDR3 DNA reads TGTGCCTTGTGGGAGGTGATGTATCCTTATTATAAGAAACTCTTT. It specifies CALWEVMYPYYKKLF.

The genes are TRGV8 and TRGJ1 or TRGJ2. V gave up 0 bases and J gave up 4 bases; unmatched junction bases: 3. The germline CDR1 and CDR2 sequences are VENAVY and YDSYNSRV. The CDR3 is 13 amino acids. The CDR3 DNA is TGTGCCACCTGGGATAGGCAATATTATAAGAAACTCTTT. The encoded protein is CATWDRQYYKKLF.

This clone was recorded a few times. The chain recombines TRGV5 with TRGJ1 or TRGJ2. CDR3 length: 14 residues. V lost 2 bases, J lost 5 bases, and 9 bases stayed unmatched. CDR1 is VINAFY and CDR2 is YDVSNSKD in the germline V gene. The CDR3 reads CATWDKPHHYKKLF. The CDR3 DNA reads TGTGCCACCTGGGACAAGCCCCATCATTATAAGAAACTCTTT.

This clone was counted a few times. The chain combines TRGV4 with TRGJP1. Germline V CDR1 and CDR2: EGSTGY, YDSYTSSV. V was clipped by 2 bases and J by 2 bases; unmatched bases: 2. The CDR3 runs 14 residues. The CDR3 here is CATWDETTGWFKIF. CDR3 DNA: TGTGCCACCTGGGATGAAACCACTGGTTGGTTCAAGATATTT.

This clone turned up a few times. V gene TRGV9 combines with J gene TRGJ1 or TRGJ2. CDR3 length: 10 residues. Germline assignment: CDR1 GITISATS and CDR2 ISYDGTV (reference sequence). J gave up 4 bases and V 8 bases, and 2 bases lay outside the gene matches. The CDR3 nucleotides are TGTGCCTTGTCCTATTATAAGAAACTCTTT. This encodes CALSYYKKLF.

This clone was counted between two and nine times. The V gene is TRGV2, the J gene TRGJ1 or TRGJ2. The trim removed 5 bases at V and 4 bases at J, leaving 5 bases unmatched. The CDR3 contains 12 residues. Germline-derived CDR1 and CDR2 are EGSNGY and YDSYNSKV. The chain's CDR3 is CATWVAYYKKLF. In DNA form, the CDR3 reads TGTGCCACCTGGGTTGCGTATTATAAGAAACTCTTT.

This clone was seen more than once but under ten times. The rearrangement uses TRGV8 and TRGJ1 or TRGJ2. This CDR3 has 12 residues. The V segment lost 0 bases and the J segment 8 bases; nucleotides outside the gene matches: 4. Germline lookup yields CDR1 VENAVY and CDR2 YDSYNSRV. For the CDR3, the DNA is TGTGCCACCTGGGATAGGAAGAATAAGAAACTCTTT. This codes for CATWDRKNKKLF.

A few counts support this clone. This sample includes further DNA sequences coding for the same CDR3. The chain has TRGV4 and TRGJP1. In germline, CDR1 is EGSTGY, CDR2 YDSYTSSV. V lost 0 bases and J lost 0; bases outside the gene matches: 1. The CDR3 loop spans 15 amino acids. The CDR3 DNA reads TGTGCCACCTGGGATGGGGATACCACTGGTTGGTTCAAGATATTT. Protein product: CATWDGDTTGWFKIF.